This TCR beta chain was retrieved from a study of HIV-infected patients and healthy controls (dated by TCRdb to about 2014). Study-wide context: The study asked whether deep sequencing of the TCR repertoire from small blood samples of HIV patients could detect immune perturbation and reconstitution. Results the study describes overall, beyond this receptor: Most CMV-associated CDR3s became more frequent during therapy, although their change was not significant, whereas HIV-associated CDR3s showed a significant decrease in frequency. Significantly higher mean Gini indices were seen in HIV-infected repertoires than in controls, possibly reflecting oligoclonality. Rare events from HIV-infected data received too much weight under size-matching, and comparisons were complicated by unequal numbers of distinct sequences between patients and controls. In HIV-infected patients, the apparent post-therapy recovery of the Gini index was not replicated in size-matched repertoire data. Compared with untreated HIV+ repertoires, healthy control repertoires had roughly threefold more distinct CDR3s and higher Shannon diversity. In the samples, alpha-beta chain pairing was left undetermined. Processing included only sixteen HIV-infected individuals, and this was regarded by the authors as a major limit on how widely the findings apply. Both the Jaccard index and the count of highly shared sequences showed that healthy controls shared more CDR3s between individuals than HIV+ patients did. Using whole blood restricted sequencing depth and prevented separating the dynamics of distinct T-cell subpopulations. Eight alpha and eight beta V genes showed significantly different mean usage between HIV-infected patients and controls. MAIT cell alpha-chain CDR3s were present at high frequency in healthy controls but severely depleted in HIV+ repertoires. In the study, no determination of donor HLA types was made. The observed differences in diversity were not explained by the slight differences in age and sex profiles between the study cohorts.

The CDR3 has 13 amino acids, counting the end cysteine and phenylalanine. Kept here is only the CDR3 DNA, which spans 39 bases and is read in frame from base 1. V and J are truncated by 3 bases and 3 bases respectively, leaving an intervening sequence of 9 bases. Using SuperScript III with primers targeting the alpha and beta constant regions, 500 to 550 ng of RNA was reverse transcribed. Separate libraries for the alpha and beta chains were generated through chain-specific third strand synthesis that incorporated multiplexing indices. The protocol used a single primer pair to amplify all rearrangements within a chain, which avoided primer bias, and attached molecular barcodes to each cDNA molecule. The SP2 sequencing primer site and a random hexamer were carried on a 5' RACE adapter, to which purified cDNA was joined by T4 RNA Ligase 1. With slow temperature ramps used to favor optimal annealing, second strand synthesis was primed from the SP2 site with Phusion polymerase. Joined together, two random hexamer sequences that had both been added before amplification formed the 12-nucleotide barcode of each molecule. A brief initial PCR introduced P5 and P7 adapter elements together with a second index, and a roughly 23-cycle amplification PCR using P5s and P7 primers was subsequently performed. The libraries went through 27 PCR cycles in total, were quantified on a Qubit, were sized on a Bioanalyzer, and were diluted to approximately 3.6 nM. Sequencing of the normalized libraries was performed on an Illumina MiSeq with 2 x 250 paired-end kits. Reverse transcription reactions were cleaned up on MinElute columns and eluted into around 10 ul Tris-Cl. Adapter ligations were incubated for 23 hours at 16 degrees C and subsequently purified with AMPure XP beads at a 1:1 ratio. The paper's processing steps were these. A modified Decombinator processed the demultiplexed FASTQ files and output V, J, insert and barcode information. Any sequence that shared a barcode yet differed from the dominant sequence was discarded as an error, and the number of original cDNA molecules was estimated by counting barcodes clustered at Levenshtein distance 3. Downstream analyses used R packages ineq, vegan, igraph and RCytoscape, with IMGT nomenclature and CDR3 definitions. To avoid skew from clonal expansion, each TCR was counted once, and V gene usage was computed over distinct sequences. Within a donor, similarity networks joined unique CDR3 amino acid sequences in every case where two of them were separated by a single Levenshtein edit. Published HIV-specific CDR3s (just under 95 alpha, several hundred beta) and CMV-specific CDR3s (13 alpha, more than 250 beta) were assembled and queried against the repertoires. Random subsampling to size-matched repertoires demonstrated that the decreased diversity in patients did not result from their lower sequence numbers. Using fastp at Q25 and MiXCR, TCRdb reprocessed the public reads and kept productive beta chains. For every CDR3 protein sequence, its rows merge into one entry that carries the most common genes and DNA. TCRdb assigned the V and J calls; the authors' analysis was not used. The sample table lists about 16,000 distinct CDR3 sequences, roughly 9% of them with a count of one. Less than 6.5% of the sample is taken by the ten largest.

Whole blood was used without fractionating the cells, so the repertoire represented all peripheral T cells without sorting. Ten uninfected healthy donors were sampled as controls, and four of these ten donors were sampled twice about 13 weeks apart. For RNA extraction, around 2.5 ml of peripheral blood was drawn into Tempus tubes. Residual genomic DNA was removed with the TURBO-DNase kit and globin mRNA was depleted with GLOBINclear. In its sample, this clonotype comes out as medium-sized (0.01 to 0.1%). This receptor's antigen is unknown. No base-level quality is on record; no much larger clone is a single base apart.

The sample consisted of blood. The chain is assembled from TRBV12-3 or TRBV12-4 and TRBJ2-7, with no reliable assignment of the D segment. This clonotype originated in an adult in good health. The CDR3 is CASSLVVGYEQYF. The nucleotides are TGTGCCAGCAGTTTGGTGGTCGGCTACGAGCAGTACTTC.